Sequencing of this T cell receptor beta chain was carried out in a study of T cells after yellow fever vaccination. Looking at the study overall: For low cell numbers, libraries were made with SMART-Seq v4 Ultra Low Input. Whole-study findings and limits: A large majority of primary-vaccination clones showed up again after the booster (approximately 95% CD4, 75% to 90% CD8).

TCR cDNA, made by 5'RACE template switching, carried an added universal primer site and UMIs. TCRdb reanalysed the 5' RACE reads using MiXCR and keeps one entry per CDR3 protein. The sample yields under 550,000 distinct CDR3 sequences, 21% seen once. Trimming removed 5 bases at V and 4 bases at J, with 11 bases between. Germline V gene sequence: CDR1 SGHTA, CDR2 FQGNSA. This CDR3 is 13 amino acids long. This clonotype occurred a few times. Its cognate antigen is unknown. Sequencing was performed on PBMCs, taken approximately 22 days after the first yellow fever vaccination. The J gene is TRBJ1-1, the V gene TRBV7-2; D not resolved. The TCR was taken from a man aged 18 to 30 who received the YFV17D yellow fever vaccine. In DNA, the CDR3 is TGTGCCAGCAGCAGCAGCGGTCTCACTGAAGCTTTCTTT. This gives the protein CASSSSGLTEAFF. Full variable domain (outside the CDR3, taken from reference TRBV7-2 and TRBJ1-1): GAGVSQSPSNKVTEKGKDVELRCDPISGHTALYWYRQSLGQGLEFLIYFQGNSAPDKSGLPSDRFSAERTGGSVSTLTIQRTQQEDSAVYLCASSSSGLTEAFFGQGTRLTVV.